The 26 T cell receptor beta chains below all came from one sample that was sequenced in a study of T cell repertoires in cytomegalovirus infection. TCRdb itself ran the reads through MiXCR, one entry per CDR3 protein. The data contain a few hundred thousand distinct CDR3 sequences, roughly 22% of them singletons. The specimen was CD8+ T cells from PBMCs. These receptors came from a human donor in good health (CMV status not recorded). Some clones in this sample may be carry-over from other donors' samples.

The chain combines TRBV7-9 with TRBJ1-2; 8 nucleotides agree with TRBD1. This CDR3 comprises 12 residues. CDR1 is SEHNR, CDR2 FQNEAQ, per germline (reference sequence). After removal of 4 bases from V and 7 bases from J, the junction contained 2 bases not matched to a gene. CDR3 nucleotide sequence: TGTGCCAGCAGCTCAACAGGGGGTGGCTACACCTTC. Protein: CASSSTGGGYTF. The whole variable domain, remainder taken from reference TRBV7-9 and TRBJ1-2, is DTGVSQNPRHKITKRGQNVTFRCDPISEHNRLYWYRQTLGQGPEFLTYFQNEAQLEKSRLLSDRFSAERPKGSFSTLEIQRTEQGDSAMYLCASSSTGGGYTFGSGTRLTVV.

The gene calls are TRBV4-1 and TRBJ1-1; no definite D call. The V gene lost 4 bases and the J gene lost 7 bases, with 13 bases spanning the gap. The CDR3 runs to 13 residues. Germline CDR1 and CDR2: MGHRA and YSYEKL. CDR3 residues: CASSLPGQVEAFF. The DNA of the CDR3 is TGCGCCAGCAGCCTACCCGGGCAAGTTGAAGCTTTCTTT.

The count of this clonotype is one. J is TRBJ2-7 and V is TRBV7-9; D is undetermined. The CDR3 has 14 amino acids. V lost 2 bases and J 2 bases, leaving 10 bases between the germline ends. The germline V gene has CDR1 SEHNR and CDR2 FQNEAQ (reference sequence). The chain's CDR3 is CASSLPQLAYEQYF. The CDR3 DNA follows: TGTGCCAGCAGCTTACCACAGCTGGCCTACGAGCAGTACTTC. Full variable domain (remainder filled in from reference TRBV7-9 and TRBJ2-7): DTGVSQNPRHKITKRGQNVTFRCDPISEHNRLYWYRQTLGQGPEFLTYFQNEAQLEKSRLLSDRFSAERPKGSFSTLEIQRTEQGDSAMYLCASSLPQLAYEQYFGPGTRLTVT.

This clonotype has ten or more counts. For the CDR3, the DNA is TGTGCCAGCAGTTTTACGGAACAGGCGTACACCGGGGAGCTGTTTTTT. Encoded protein: CASSFTEQAYTGELFF. The genes are TRBV12-3 or TRBV12-4 and TRBJ2-2; weak D call: TRBD1 (5 bases). The CDR3 totals 16 residues. The V gene lost 3 bases and the J gene lost 3 bases, with 14 bases spanning the gap.

The gene calls are TRBV7-4 and TRBJ2-4, with D perhaps matching TRBD1 (6 bases). The CDR3 length is 12 residues. V was cut by 4 bases and J by 11 bases, with 12 bases left in between. Germline V gene data show CDR1 as SGHVT and CDR2 as SQSDAQ. The chain's CDR3 is CASSWDTAVQYF. CDR3 nucleotide sequence: TGTGCCAGCAGCTGGGACACCGCGGTTCAGTACTTC.

V gene TRBV20-1 combines with J gene TRBJ2-5, with 11 bases lining up with TRBD2. CDR3 length: 15 amino acids. Germline V gene data show CDR1 as DFQATT and CDR2 as SNEGSKA (reference sequence). J was trimmed by 2 bases and V by 6 bases; bases with no gene match: 8. The DNA of the CDR3 is TGCAGTGCGTCTAGCGGGGGGCATGTACAAGAGACCCAGTACTTC. Translating gives CSASSGGHVQETQYF.

This clonotype came up a few times. The gene calls are TRBV24-1 and TRBJ1-4; D remains unclear. The germline CDR1 and CDR2 sequences are KGHDR and SFDVKD. V lost 9 bases to trimming and J lost 0 bases, with 13 bases between them. CDR3 size: 15 residues. CDR3 sequence (DNA): TGTGCCACCCTACTCCTTAGGGCAACTAATGAAAAACTGTTTTTT. Protein: CATLLLRATNEKLFF.

There are a few counts of this clonotype. The chain uses TRBV13 and TRBJ1-6; the match to TRBD1 covers 7 bases. After removal of 5 bases from V and 9 bases from J, the junction contained 7 bases not matched to a gene. The CDR3 has 14 residues. Germline lookup yields CDR1 PRHDT and CDR2 FYEKMQ (reference sequence). CDR3 in DNA: TGTGCCAGCAGCACGACAGGGTGGGGTTCACCCCTCCACTTT. Translating it yields CASSTTGWGSPLHF.

The CDR3 here is CASSYTPNTEAFF. CDR3 DNA: TGTGCCAGTAGCTATACACCTAACACTGAAGCTTTCTTT. The chain joins TRBV19 to TRBJ1-1, with D unresolved. This CDR3 contains 13 residues. Trimming took 6 bases from V and 2 from J, leaving 10 bases between them. The germline gives CDR1 LNHDA, CDR2 SQIVND (reference sequence).

The J gene is TRBJ1-5, the V gene TRBV7-2; unclear D gene. CDR3 size: 15 residues. The V gene's germline CDR1 is SGHTA and CDR2 FQGNSA. V lost 1 base and J 4 bases, leaving 11 bases between the germline ends. The CDR3 protein is CASSLEGYRNQPQHF. CDR3 sequence (DNA): TGTGCCAGCAGCTTAGAAGGGTATAGAAATCAGCCCCAGCATTTT.

In this sample, this clonotype turned up many times. The rearrangement uses TRBV19 and TRBJ1-1; weak D call: TRBD1 (5 bases). Trimming removed 6 bases at V and 7 bases at J, with 15 bases between. CDR3 length: 13 amino acids. Germline V gene lookup returns CDR1 LNHDA and CDR2 SQIVND (reference sequence). The CDR3: CASSPSGGNEAFF. The CDR3 DNA is TGTGCCAGTAGCCCTTCTGGGGGGAATGAAGCTTTCTTT. The full variable domain, with the rest looked up from reference TRBV19 and TRBJ1-1, is DGGITQSPKYLFRKEGQNVTLSCEQNLNHDAMYWYRQDPGQGLRLIYYSQIVNDFQKGDIAEGYSVSREKKESFPLTVTSAQKNPTAFYLCASSPSGGNEAFFGQGTRLTVV.

V and J are TRBV19 and TRBJ1-5, with 8 bases aligning to TRBD1. Germline-derived CDR1 and CDR2 are LNHDA and SQIVND (reference sequence). The CDR3 sequence is 15 residues long. V gave up 2 bases and J gave up 5 bases; unmatched junction bases: 5. The CDR3 DNA reads TGTGCCAGTAGTATAACCGGGACAGGATATCAGCCCCAGCATTTT. This codes for CASSITGTGYQPQHF.

This clonotype was recorded a few times. The V call is TRBV2, the J call TRBJ2-1; D remains ambiguous. CDR1 SNHLY and CDR2 FYNNEI come from the germline V gene. The CDR3 is 13 residues long. V lost 7 bases to trimming and J lost 8 bases, with 15 bases between them. CDR3 DNA: TGTGCCAGCATTGGCGCCAGTCAGGATGAGCAGTTCTTC. Translation gives CASIGASQDEQFF.

This clonotype was seen only a few times. The CDR3 DNA follows: TGCAGTGCTAGAGATAGGGGGGAAACCTACGAGCAGTACTTC. Encoded protein: CSARDRGETYEQYF. This sequence joins TRBV20-1 and TRBJ2-7; tentatively, D is TRBD1 or TRBD2 (6 bases each). The CDR3 extends over 14 amino acids. V lost 0 bases, J lost 2 bases, and 11 bases lay in between. Germline loops: CDR1 DFQATT, CDR2 SNEGSKA (reference sequence).

There are a few counts of this clonotype. This chain uses TRBV7-8 with TRBJ2-7, with 13 bases aligning to TRBD2. CDR1 SGHVS and CDR2 FQNEAQ come from the germline V gene. The CDR3 runs 16 residues. After removal of 5 bases from V and 6 bases from J, the junction contained 10 bases not matched to a gene. The CDR3 protein is CASSPGTSGVLGEQYF. DNA of the CDR3: TGTGCCAGCAGCCCCGGGACTAGCGGGGTGTTGGGCGAGCAGTACTTC.

The chain combines TRBV20-1 with TRBJ1-2; possibly TRBD1 for D (5 bases). The germline V and J ends were trimmed by 0 bases and 2 bases, with 13 bases remaining between them. The CDR3 is 15 residues long. The V gene's germline CDR1 is DFQATT and CDR2 SNEGSKA (reference sequence). DNA for the CDR3: TGCAGTGCTAGAGAGCGTGCGGGGACCAACTATGGCTACACCTTC. It codes for CSARERAGTNYGYTF.

This clonotype was observed a handful of times. This chain joins TRBV7-9 and TRBJ1-5; D might be TRBD1 (6 bases). Trimming removed 3 bases from V and 6 bases from J, with 12 bases in between. The CDR3 contains 14 residues. The germline CDR1 and CDR2 sequences are SEHNR and FQNEAQ (reference sequence). CDR3 in DNA: TGTGCCAGCAGCTTGGACAGTGGGGGTCAGCCCCAGCATTTT. It specifies CASSLDSGGQPQHF.

Only a few counts were recorded for this clonotype. J is TRBJ1-4 and V is TRBV14; D call uncertain. This CDR3 has 16 residues. Per the germline V gene, CDR1 is SGHDN and CDR2 is FVKESK. Trimming stripped 1 base from V and 0 bases from J, with 9 bases between. CDR3 DNA: TGTGCCAGCAGCCAAGGAACCCGGACAACTAATGAAAAACTGTTTTTT. This gives the protein CASSQGTRTTNEKLFF.

Notes on this clonotype: This could be a read error, since a much larger clone is one nucleotide away. V and J are TRBV29-1 and TRBJ1-1, with D perhaps TRBD1 (6 bases). The germline V gene encodes CDR1 SQVTM and CDR2 ANQGSEA. CDR3 length: 15 residues. The DNA of the CDR3 is TGCAGCGTTGCGACGGGGGGCTGGTTGAACACTAAAGCTTTCTTT. It translates to CSVATGGWLNTKAFF.

This clonotype was detected ten times or more. V usage is TRBV6-6 and J usage is TRBJ1-5, with D uncertain. CDR1 is MNHNY, CDR2 SVGAGI, per germline (reference sequence). Trimming left V 0 bases short and J 10 bases short, with 13 bases between. CDR3 length: 14 residues. The CDR3 DNA follows: TGTGCCAGCAGTTACTCGGACCCCGCTCTACCCCAGCATTTT. Translating gives CASSYSDPALPQHF.

A few counts support this clonotype. The genes are TRBV7-3 and TRBJ1-1; 8 nucleotides match TRBD1. The CDR3 is 15 residues long. The J segment lost 5 bases and the V segment lost 5 bases, leaving 10 bases of the junction unmatched. CDR1 and CDR2 from the germline V gene are SGHTA and FQGTGA. CDR3 protein: CASSPSGTGGTEAFF. In DNA, the CDR3 is TGTGCCAGCAGCCCATCCGGGACAGGAGGGACTGAAGCTTTCTTT. Using reference TRBV7-3 and TRBJ1-1 for the parts outside the CDR3, the full variable domain is GAGVSQTPSNKVTEKGKYVELRCDPISGHTALYWYRQSLGQGPEFLIYFQGTGAADDSGLPNDRFFAVRPEGSVSTLKIQRTERGDSAVYLCASSPSGTGGTEAFFGQGTRLTVV.

In DNA form, the CDR3 reads TGTGCCAGCAGCTCCGCGGGGGGGGCCACAGATACGCAGTATTTT. Amino acids: CASSSAGGATDTQYF. The rearrangement joins TRBV6-6 to TRBJ2-3; 9 nucleotides line up with TRBD2. Germline trimming cut 6 bases from V and 2 bases from J; bases unmatched to any gene: 6. Per the germline V gene, CDR1 is MNHNY and CDR2 is SVGAGI (reference sequence). This CDR3 region has 15 residues.

This clonotype has ten or more counts. The chain uses TRBV7-2 and TRBJ2-7; 7 bases line up with TRBD2. CDR1 and CDR2 from the germline V gene are SGHTA and FQGNSA. J was trimmed by 5 bases and V by 4 bases; bases with no gene match: 8. The CDR3 has 14 residues. The CDR3 loop reads CASSWTSVVDEQYF. The CDR3 DNA reads TGTGCCAGCAGCTGGACTAGTGTAGTCGACGAGCAGTACTTC.

This chain's CDR3 is CASSWEQGRNQPQHF. Here the CDR3 DNA reads TGTGCCAGCAGCTGGGAACAGGGCCGCAATCAGCCCCAGCATTTT. V usage is TRBV5-5 and J usage is TRBJ1-5, with TRBD1 as a possible D gene (6 bases). Germline V gives CDR1 SGHKS, CDR2 YYEKEE (reference sequence). This CDR3 region has 15 residues. Trimming took 3 bases from V and 2 from J, leaving 12 bases between them.

V gene TRBV7-9 combines with J gene TRBJ2-1, with TRBD2 matching 7 bases. The CDR3 contains 13 residues. Looked up from germline, CDR1 is SEHNR and CDR2 is FQNEAQ (reference sequence). V was pared by 3 bases and J by 10 bases, with 6 bases of the junction left unmatched. Written as DNA, the CDR3 is TGTGCCAGCAGCTTGTGGGGGGGATTGGAGCAGTTCTTC. It is translated as CASSLWGGLEQFF.

The J gene is TRBJ2-1, the V gene TRBV4-2, with D hard to call. CDR3 length: 17 amino acids. V was pared by 1 base and J by 0 bases, with 13 bases between. The V gene's germline CDR1 is LGHNA and CDR2 YNFKEQ. The CDR3 reads CASSQVARQASYNEQFF. The CDR3 DNA follows: TGTGCCAGCAGCCAAGTTGCTAGGCAAGCCTCCTACAATGAGCAGTTCTTC.